This T cell receptor (beta chain) was captured by sequencing in a study of OX40 agonist ivuxolimab in advanced cancers. Autoimmune disease history or systemic immunosuppression meant exclusion. Baseline, cycle 4 day 1, and cycle 7 day 1 were the blood sampling points. Study-wide findings and caveats: Clonal expansion by week 6 occurred in CD4+ and CD8+ blood T cells (at 0.1 to 3.0 mg/kg). CD8+ T cells (on average) carried more expanded clones than CD4+ T cells.

Comments on this clone: The antigen is not known.

Using immunoSEQ multiplex PCR, the repertoire was profiled, and TCRdb retains in-frame clones only, with some absent. The profile shows approximately 87,000 clones, around 91% of them singletons. The V end was cut by 0 bases, the J end by 1 base, with 5 bases between. The length of the CDR3 is 14 residues. Per germline, CDR1 SGDLS and CDR2 YYNGEE. This chain connects TRBV9 to TRBJ1-3; perhaps TRBD1 as D (5 bases). The sample in question was CD4+ or CD8+ T cells sorted from blood, obtained in a trial of the OX40 agonist ivuxolimab. The TCR sequence derives from an adult with an advanced solid tumor such as melanoma, head and neck, liver or kidney cancer. The CDR3 loop is CASSVAGSGNTIYF. CDR3 in DNA: TGTGCCAGCAGCGTAGCAGGGTCTGGAAACACCATATATTTT.